The TCR beta chain described here comes from a study of control samples from healthy donors and cancer patients. Some clones are missing from TCRdb's copy, which holds only in-frame ones; the method was immunoSEQ multiplex PCR. In the table there are roughly 170,000 clones, around 94% of which are singletons. This receptor was obtained from a woman aged 18-29 years in good health. Sequences were obtained from blood.

Here the CDR3 DNA reads TGTGCCAGCAGCTTAGCTCTGGCCGGAGATGGCTACACCTTC. The encoded protein is CASSLALAGDGYTF. The chain carries TRBV7-8 and TRBJ1-2, with no clear D. Looked up from germline, CDR1 is SGHVS and CDR2 is FQNEAQ. V lost 0 bases and J lost 6, with 11 bases in between. The CDR3 runs 14 residues.